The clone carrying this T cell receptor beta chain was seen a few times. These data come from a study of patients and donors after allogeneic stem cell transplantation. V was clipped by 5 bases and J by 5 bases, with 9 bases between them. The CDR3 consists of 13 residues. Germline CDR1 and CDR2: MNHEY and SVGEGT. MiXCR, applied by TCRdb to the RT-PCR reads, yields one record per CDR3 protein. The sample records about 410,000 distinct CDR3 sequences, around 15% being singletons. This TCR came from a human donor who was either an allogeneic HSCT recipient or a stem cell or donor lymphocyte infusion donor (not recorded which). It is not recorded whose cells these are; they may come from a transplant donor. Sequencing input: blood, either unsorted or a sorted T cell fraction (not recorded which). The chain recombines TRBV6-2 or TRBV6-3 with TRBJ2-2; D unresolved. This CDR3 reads CASSKTGTGELFF. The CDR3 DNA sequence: TGTGCCAGCAGTAAAACCGGAACCGGGGAGCTGTTTTTT.